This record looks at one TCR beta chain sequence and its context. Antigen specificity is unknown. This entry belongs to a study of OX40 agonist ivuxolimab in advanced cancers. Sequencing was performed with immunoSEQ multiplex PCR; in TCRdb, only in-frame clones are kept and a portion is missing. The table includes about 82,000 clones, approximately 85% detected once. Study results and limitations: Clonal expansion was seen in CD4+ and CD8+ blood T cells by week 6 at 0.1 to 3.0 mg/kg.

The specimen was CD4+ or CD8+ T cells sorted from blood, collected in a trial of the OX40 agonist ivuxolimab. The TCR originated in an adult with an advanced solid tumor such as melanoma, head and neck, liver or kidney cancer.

The CDR3 here is CASSPGQGGREQYF. CDR3 nucleotides: TGTGCCAGCAGCCCCGGACAGGGGGGACGGGAGCAGTACTTC. The chain has TRBV27 and TRBJ2-7; TRBD1 matches at 10 bases. V lost 6 bases, J lost 7 bases, and 9 bases stayed unmatched. CDR3 size: 14 residues. The V gene's germline CDR1 is MNHEY and CDR2 SMNVEV (reference sequence).